The 16 T cell receptor beta chains below come from one sample, sequenced in a study of cytomegalovirus exposure and HLA in healthy donors. It was with 60 Vbeta and 13 Jbeta primers that the PCR ran. The assay was immunoSEQ multiplex PCR, and TCRdb's table has in-frame clones only and misses some. Here the sample spans around 130,000 clones, approximately 80% being singletons. Sequenced sample: PBMCs. The receptors were gathered from a woman younger than 30 in good health and CMV-seronegative.

This chain joins TRBV4-3 and TRBJ1-1; D is possibly TRBD1 (6 bases). Trimming took off 3 bases at V and 1 base at J, with 12 bases between the two ends. Germline assignment: CDR1 LGHNA and CDR2 YSLEER. The CDR3 extends over 15 amino acids. The CDR3 protein is CASSQMWTENTEAFF. The CDR3 nucleotides are TGCGCCAGCAGCCAGATGTGGACAGAGAACACTGAAGCTTTCTTT.

Comments on this clone: Other DNA sequences within the sample encode an identical CDR3. The gene calls are TRBV6-5 and TRBJ1-2; 8 nucleotides align to TRBD1. After removal of 6 bases from V and 5 bases from J, the junction contained 5 bases not matched to a gene. Per the germline V gene, CDR1 is MNHEY and CDR2 is SVGAGI. CDR3 length equals 13 residues. The CDR3 spells CASRIDRGYGYTF. The CDR3 DNA follows: TGTGCCAGCAGGATCGACAGGGGTTATGGCTACACCTTC.

This clone was observed a few times. V usage is TRBV6-4 and J usage is TRBJ2-5, with a possible D match to TRBD2 (5 bases). This CDR3 is 13 amino acids long. The V gene's germline CDR1 is MRHNA and CDR2 SNTAGT. V gave up 5 bases and J gave up 1 base, with 8 bases separating them. The CDR3 sequence is CASSQRPQETQYF. The DNA for the CDR3 is TGTGCCAGCAGTCAGCGGCCCCAAGAGACCCAGTACTTC.

This clone was detected a few times. The V and J genes are TRBV6-5 and TRBJ1-1; D perhaps matches TRBD1 (5 bases). Germline-derived CDR1 and CDR2 are MNHEY and SVGAGI. This CDR3 contains 11 residues. Between the trimmed V and J ends, which lost 10 bases and 1 base, there was a span of 7 bases. The CDR3 region has the DNA TGTGCCACAACAGGGAACACTGAAGCTTTCTTT. The encoded protein is CATTGNTEAFF.

This chain links TRBV19 with TRBJ2-7; no definite D call. V was shortened by 6 bases and J by 2 bases, with 8 bases between the two germline ends. The CDR3 loop spans 12 amino acids. Germline V lookup: CDR1 LNHDA, CDR2 SQIVND (reference sequence). CDR3 nucleotides: TGTGCCAGTAGGGGCAGGACCTACGAGCAGTACTTC. Translation gives CASRGRTYEQYF.

This sequence joins TRBV29-1 and TRBJ2-3; 11 bases align to TRBD2. Germline CDR1 and CDR2: SQVTM and ANQGSEA. This CDR3 is built from 15 residues. The V gene end was trimmed by 7 bases and the J gene end by 4 bases; junction bases not matched to a gene: 10. In DNA form, the CDR3 reads TGCAGCGCCTTACTCCTACTAGCGGGAGCAGATACGCAGTATTTT. This translates into CSALLLLAGADTQYF.

The chain uses TRBV18 and TRBJ2-7; TRBD2 matches at 7 bases. Germline-derived CDR1 and CDR2 are KGHSH and LQKENI. J lost 4 bases, V lost 6 bases, and 9 bases had no gene match. The CDR3 runs to 14 residues. The CDR3 DNA sequence: TGTGCCAGCTCCGCCGGACTAGTTTCTTACGAGCAGTACTTC. Residues: CASSAGLVSYEQYF.

The rearrangement links TRBV4-3 to TRBJ1-3; D is unclear. In germline, CDR1 is LGHNA, CDR2 YSLEER. This CDR3 has 15 amino acids. V shed 2 bases and J shed 0 bases, with 8 bases lying between them. The CDR3 loop is CASSQSGHSGNTIYF. Here the CDR3 DNA reads TGCGCCAGCAGCCAAAGTGGCCACTCTGGAAACACCATATATTTT.

The chain joins TRBV30 to TRBJ1-4, with TRBD1 matching over 7 bases. The V gene end was trimmed by 1 base and the J gene end by 5 bases; junction bases not matched to a gene: 7. The CDR3 is 15 amino acids. From germline, CDR1 is GTSNPN and CDR2 SVGIG (reference sequence). The CDR3 here is CAWSAFGTANEKLFF. For the CDR3, the DNA is TGTGCCTGGAGTGCATTCGGGACAGCAAATGAAAAACTGTTTTTT.

This clone was found a few times. The gene calls are TRBV5-1 and TRBJ2-7; TRBD2 matches at 8 bases. After removal of 5 bases from V and 5 bases from J, the junction contained 9 bases not matched to a gene. Germline-derived CDR1 and CDR2 are SGHRS and YFSETQ. CDR3 size: 14 residues. The CDR3 sequence: CASSSSGTRDEQYF. The DNA of the CDR3 is TGCGCCAGCAGTTCCTCCGGGACTAGGGACGAGCAGTACTTC.

In regard to this clone: Other DNA sequences of this sample code for an identical CDR3. The chain uses TRBV15 and TRBJ1-3; D perhaps matches TRBD1 (5 bases). This CDR3 comprises 15 residues. Germline loops: CDR1 LNHNV, CDR2 YYDKDF (reference sequence). Trimming removed 1 base from V and 4 bases from J, with 11 bases in between. The CDR3 spells CATSRGFRQGNTIYF. CDR3 sequence (DNA): TGTGCCACCAGCAGAGGTTTTCGACAGGGAAACACCATATATTTT.

This rearrangement joins TRBV27 to TRBJ1-1; 7 bases are a match to TRBD1. Trimming took 4 bases from V and 8 from J; bases not matched to a gene: 4. The CDR3 contains 12 residues. Germline assignment: CDR1 MNHEY and CDR2 SMNVEV (reference sequence). The CDR3 DNA reads TGTGCCAGCAGTTCAGGGGGAAGAGAAGCTTTCTTT. It encodes CASSSGGREAFF.

This clone was seen more than once but under ten times. The V gene is TRBV4-3, the J gene TRBJ1-1; D gene ambiguous. The germline V gene has CDR1 LGHNA and CDR2 YSLEER. The CDR3 extends over 14 amino acids. Trimming took off 0 bases at V and 3 bases at J, with 8 bases between the two ends. The CDR3: CASSQEVQYTEAFF. In DNA form, the CDR3 reads TGCGCCAGCAGCCAAGAGGTGCAGTACACTGAAGCTTTCTTT.

This clone was detected once. DNA for the CDR3: TGTGCCAGCAGTGAAAGGGCAGGGGCTAACTATGGCTACACCTTC. Translating it yields CASSERAGANYGYTF. This sequence joins TRBV6-1 and TRBJ1-2; the D gene is possibly TRBD1 (6 bases). The germline V gene encodes CDR1 MNHNS and CDR2 SASEGT. Between the trimmed V and J ends, which lost 2 bases and 0 bases, there was a span of 10 bases. The CDR3 has 15 residues.

Only a few counts were recorded for this clone. CDR3 coding DNA: TGTGCCAGCAGCCCGCGAGGGAACACTGAAGCTTTCTTT. This gives the protein CASSPRGNTEAFF. This sequence joins TRBV9 and TRBJ1-1; D not resolved. The V end was cut by 4 bases, the J end by 1 base, with 8 bases between. This CDR3 spans 13 amino acids. Germline CDR1 reads SGDLS; CDR2 reads YYNGEE.

V gene TRBV7-9 combines with J gene TRBJ2-2; 9 nucleotides match TRBD1. In germline, CDR1 is SEHNR, CDR2 FQNEAQ (reference sequence). The CDR3 is 18 residues long. V trimming: 2 bases; J trimming: 3 bases; junction bases outside the gene matches: 10. The CDR3 here is CASSLTPDRGYYTGELFF. The CDR3 region has the DNA TGTGCCAGCAGCTTAACCCCCGACAGGGGGTATTACACCGGGGAGCTGTTTTTT.